Below are 6 T cell receptor beta chains sequenced from a single sample in a study of radiotherapy plus CTLA-4 blockade in lung cancer. Libraries were prepared by immunoSEQ multiplex PCR; TCRdb keeps only in-frame clonotypes and omits some of them. Among over 70,000 clones listed, around 85% were seen once. The sequenced sample was peripheral blood, obtained from a patient treated with radiotherapy plus ipilimumab. The origin of the receptors is a human donor with non-small cell lung cancer who had a partial response to radiotherapy plus ipilimumab.

V gene TRBV28 combines with J gene TRBJ2-7; D unresolved. Trimming shortened V by 1 base and J by 3 bases, and 10 bases separated the two germline ends. The CDR3 spans 14 residues. Germline V gene lookup returns CDR1 MDHEN and CDR2 SYDVKM. This chain's CDR3 is CASSLSYRSYEQYF. The CDR3 bases are TGTGCCAGCAGTTTATCCTACAGAAGCTACGAGCAGTACTTC.

V gene TRBV19 combines with J gene TRBJ1-1, with TRBD1 matching over 8 bases. CDR1 is LNHDA and CDR2 is SQIVND in the germline V gene (reference sequence). The V gene end was trimmed by 4 bases and the J gene end by 4 bases; junction bases not matched to a gene: 5. This CDR3 is 14 amino acids long. The chain's CDR3 is CASSTQGARTEAFF. CDR3 coding DNA: TGTGCCAGTAGTACCCAGGGGGCGCGCACTGAAGCTTTCTTT.

This clone was detected only once. The chain links TRBV28 to TRBJ2-1; 8 bases agree with TRBD2. Germline trimming cut 5 bases from V and 5 bases from J; bases unmatched to any gene: 11. The CDR3 is made up of 16 amino acids. Germline CDR1 and CDR2: MDHEN and SYDVKM. This CDR3 is CASSRQASGGNNEQFF. In DNA form, the CDR3 reads TGTGCCAGCAGTCGTCAAGCGAGCGGGGGAAACAATGAGCAGTTCTTC.

This chain connects TRBV14 to TRBJ2-7; D is perhaps TRBD2 (6 bases). V lost 3 bases and J 1 base, leaving 13 bases between the germline ends. The CDR3 totals 15 residues. The germline gives CDR1 SGHDN, CDR2 FVKESK. The CDR3 region is CASSQGTGSSYEQYF. CDR3 nucleotide sequence: TGTGCCAGCAGCCAGGGGACTGGTAGTTCCTACGAGCAGTACTTC.

The V gene is TRBV5-5, the J gene TRBJ2-5, with D possibly being TRBD1 (6 bases). Trimming left V 3 bases short and J 6 bases short, with 9 bases between. Looked up from germline, CDR1 is SGHKS and CDR2 is YYEKEE (reference sequence). There are 12 residues in the CDR3. CDR3 DNA sequence: TGTGCCAGCAGCTCCGGACAGAAGACCCAGTACTTC. Its translation is CASSSGQKTQYF.

Only one count was recorded for this clone. The rearrangement uses TRBV7-5 and TRBJ1-1; the table's D gene call, TRBD1, was not cross checked with the DNA. TRBV7-5 is a recognized pseudogene. This CDR3 spans 15 amino acids. The CDR3 region is CARSPRDRGRTEAFF. DNA of the CDR3: TGTGCCAGAAGCCCACGGGACAGGGGGCGAACTGAAGCTTTCTTT.